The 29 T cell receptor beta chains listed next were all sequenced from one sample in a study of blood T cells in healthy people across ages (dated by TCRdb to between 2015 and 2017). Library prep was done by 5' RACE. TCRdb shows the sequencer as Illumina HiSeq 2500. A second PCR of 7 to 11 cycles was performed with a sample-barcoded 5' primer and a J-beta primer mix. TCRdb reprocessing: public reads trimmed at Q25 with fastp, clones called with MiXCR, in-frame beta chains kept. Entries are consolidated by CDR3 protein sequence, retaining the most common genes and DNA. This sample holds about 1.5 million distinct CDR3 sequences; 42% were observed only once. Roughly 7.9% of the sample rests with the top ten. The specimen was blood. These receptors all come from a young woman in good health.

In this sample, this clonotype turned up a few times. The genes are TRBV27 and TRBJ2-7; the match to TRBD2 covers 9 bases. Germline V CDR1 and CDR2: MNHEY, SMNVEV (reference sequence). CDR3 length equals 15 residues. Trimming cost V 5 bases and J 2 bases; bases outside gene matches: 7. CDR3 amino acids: CASSTRAGGTYEQYF. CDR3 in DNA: TGTGCCAGCAGTACGCGCGCGGGGGGGACCTACGAGCAGTACTTC.

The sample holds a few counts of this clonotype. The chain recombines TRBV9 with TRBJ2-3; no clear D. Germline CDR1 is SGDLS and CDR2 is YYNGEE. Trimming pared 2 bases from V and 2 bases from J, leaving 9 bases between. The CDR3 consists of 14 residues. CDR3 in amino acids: CASSVSTHTDTQYF. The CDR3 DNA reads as TGTGCCAGCAGCGTTTCCACTCACACAGATACGCAGTATTTT.

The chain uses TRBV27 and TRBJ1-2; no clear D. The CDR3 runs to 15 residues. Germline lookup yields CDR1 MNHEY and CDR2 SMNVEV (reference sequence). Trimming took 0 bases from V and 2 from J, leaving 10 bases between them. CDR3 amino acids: CASSLSRVGNYGYTF. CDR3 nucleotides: TGTGCCAGCAGTTTATCAAGGGTTGGGAACTATGGCTACACCTTC.

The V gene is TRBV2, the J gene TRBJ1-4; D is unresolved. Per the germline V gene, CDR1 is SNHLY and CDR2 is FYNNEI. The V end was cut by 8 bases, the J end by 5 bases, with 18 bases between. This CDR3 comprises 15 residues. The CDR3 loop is CASQLEGLLNEKLFF. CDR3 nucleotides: TGTGCCAGCCAACTCGAGGGCCTATTAAATGAAAAACTGTTTTTT. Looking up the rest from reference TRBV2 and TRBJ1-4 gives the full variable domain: EPEVTQTPSHQVTQMGQEVILRCVPISNHLYFYWYRQILGQKVEFLVSFYNNEISEKSEIFDDQFSVERPDGSNFTLKIRSTKLEDSAMYFCASQLEGLLNEKLFFGSGTQLSVL.

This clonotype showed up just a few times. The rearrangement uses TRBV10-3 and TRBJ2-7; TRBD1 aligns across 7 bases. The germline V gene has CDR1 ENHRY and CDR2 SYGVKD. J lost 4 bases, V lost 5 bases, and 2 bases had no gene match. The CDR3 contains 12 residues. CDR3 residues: CAISIQGYEQYF. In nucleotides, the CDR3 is TGTGCCATCAGTATACAGGGGTACGAGCAGTACTTC.

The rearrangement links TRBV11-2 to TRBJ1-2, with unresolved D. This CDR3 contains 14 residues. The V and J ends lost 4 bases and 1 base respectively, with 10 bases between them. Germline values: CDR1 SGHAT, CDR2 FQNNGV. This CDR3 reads CASSSSDGNYGYTF. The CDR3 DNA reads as TGTGCCAGCAGCTCCTCCGACGGTAACTATGGCTACACCTTC.

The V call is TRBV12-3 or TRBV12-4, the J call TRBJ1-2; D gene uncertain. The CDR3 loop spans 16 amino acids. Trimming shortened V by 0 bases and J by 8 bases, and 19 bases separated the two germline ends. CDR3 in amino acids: CASSLAGSRRNYGYTF. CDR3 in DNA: TGTGCCAGCAGTTTAGCAGGGTCACGGAGAAATTACGGCTACACCTTC.

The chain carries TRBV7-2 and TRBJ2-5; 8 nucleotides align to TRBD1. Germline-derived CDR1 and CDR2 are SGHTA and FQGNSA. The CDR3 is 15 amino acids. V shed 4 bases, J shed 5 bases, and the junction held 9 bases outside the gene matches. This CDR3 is CASSSGTGLRETQYF. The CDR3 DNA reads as TGTGCCAGCAGCTCCGGGACAGGCCTCCGGGAGACCCAGTACTTC. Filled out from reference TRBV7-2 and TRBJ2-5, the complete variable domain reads GAGVSQSPSNKVTEKGKDVELRCDPISGHTALYWYRQSLGQGLEFLIYFQGNSAPDKSGLPSDRFSAERTGGSVSTLTIQRTQQEDSAVYLCASSSGTGLRETQYFGPGTRLLVL.

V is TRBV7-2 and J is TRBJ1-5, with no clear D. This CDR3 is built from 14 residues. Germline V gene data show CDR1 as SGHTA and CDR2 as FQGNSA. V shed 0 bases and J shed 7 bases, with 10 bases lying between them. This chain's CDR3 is CASSLAIDGQPQHF. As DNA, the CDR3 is TGTGCCAGCAGCTTAGCGATAGATGGGCAGCCCCAGCATTTT.

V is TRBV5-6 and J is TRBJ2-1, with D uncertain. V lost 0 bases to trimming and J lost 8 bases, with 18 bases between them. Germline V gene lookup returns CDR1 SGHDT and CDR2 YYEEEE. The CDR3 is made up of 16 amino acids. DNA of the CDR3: TGTGCCAGCAGCTTGGCTGGCAGCGTGAGGTACGATGAGCAGTTCTTC. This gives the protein CASSLAGSVRYDEQFF. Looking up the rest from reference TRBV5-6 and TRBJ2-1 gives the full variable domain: DAGVTQSPTHLIKTRGQQVTLRCSPKSGHDTVSWYQQALGQGPQFIFQYYEEEERQRGNFPDRFSGHQFPNYSSELNVNALLLGDSALYLCASSLAGSVRYDEQFFGPGTRLTVL.

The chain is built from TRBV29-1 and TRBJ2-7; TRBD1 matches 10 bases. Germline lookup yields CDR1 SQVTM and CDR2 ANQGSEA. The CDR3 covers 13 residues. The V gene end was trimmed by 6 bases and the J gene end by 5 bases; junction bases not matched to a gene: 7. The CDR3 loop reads CSVPDRGSHEQYF. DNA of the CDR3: TGCAGCGTCCCGGACAGGGGGTCCCACGAGCAGTACTTC.

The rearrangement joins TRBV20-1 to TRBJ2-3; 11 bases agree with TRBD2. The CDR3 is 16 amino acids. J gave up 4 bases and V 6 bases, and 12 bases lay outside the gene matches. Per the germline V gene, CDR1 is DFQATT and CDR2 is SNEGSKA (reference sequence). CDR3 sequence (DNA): TGCAGTGCGATACCCCCCCTAGCGGGAGGAGCAGATACGCAGTATTTT. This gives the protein CSAIPPLAGGADTQYF.

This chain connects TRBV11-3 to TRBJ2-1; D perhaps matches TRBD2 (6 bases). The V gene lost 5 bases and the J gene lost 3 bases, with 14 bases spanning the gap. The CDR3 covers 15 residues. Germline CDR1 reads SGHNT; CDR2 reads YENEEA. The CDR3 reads CASSPGRDLYNEQFF. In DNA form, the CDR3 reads TGTGCCAGCAGCCCCGGGCGGGATCTCTACAATGAGCAGTTCTTC.

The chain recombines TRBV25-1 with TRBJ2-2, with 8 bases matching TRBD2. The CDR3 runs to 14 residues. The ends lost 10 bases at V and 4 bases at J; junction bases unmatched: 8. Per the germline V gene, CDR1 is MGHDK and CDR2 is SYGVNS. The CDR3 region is CATVPAGGTGELFF. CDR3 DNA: TGTGCCACCGTTCCGGCGGGGGGCACCGGGGAGCTGTTTTTT.

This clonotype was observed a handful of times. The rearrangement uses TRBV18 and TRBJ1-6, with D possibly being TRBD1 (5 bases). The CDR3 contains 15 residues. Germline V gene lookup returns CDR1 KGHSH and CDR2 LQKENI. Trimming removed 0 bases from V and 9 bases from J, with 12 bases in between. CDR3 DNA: TGTGCCAGCTCACCACCGACGCAAAGGGGTTCACCCCTCCACTTT. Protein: CASSPPTQRGSPLHF.

In DNA form, the CDR3 reads TGTGCCAGCAGCTCCGGACAGGGGATGCCCTATGGCTACACCTTC. Its protein product is CASSSGQGMPYGYTF. The V gene is TRBV7-3, the J gene TRBJ1-2; 9 positions match TRBD1. The V gene end was trimmed by 4 bases and the J gene end by 4 bases; junction bases not matched to a gene: 7. From germline, CDR1 is SGHTA and CDR2 FQGTGA. This CDR3 is built from 15 residues.

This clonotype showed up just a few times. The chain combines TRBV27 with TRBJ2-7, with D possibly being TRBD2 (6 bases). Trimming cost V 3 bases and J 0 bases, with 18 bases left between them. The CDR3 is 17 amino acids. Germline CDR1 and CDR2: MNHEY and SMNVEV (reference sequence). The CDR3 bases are TGTGCCAGCAGTTTCGGCGGGGCTAGGGTTCACTCCTACGAGCAGTACTTC. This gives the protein CASSFGGARVHSYEQYF.

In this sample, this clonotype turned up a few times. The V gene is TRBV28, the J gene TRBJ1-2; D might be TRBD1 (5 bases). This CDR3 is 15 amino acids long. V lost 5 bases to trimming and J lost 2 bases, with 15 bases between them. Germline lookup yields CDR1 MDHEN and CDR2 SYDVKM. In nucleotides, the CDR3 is TGTGCCAGCAGTCCCAGGGCGTACTTGAACTATGGCTACACCTTC. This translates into CASSPRAYLNYGYTF.

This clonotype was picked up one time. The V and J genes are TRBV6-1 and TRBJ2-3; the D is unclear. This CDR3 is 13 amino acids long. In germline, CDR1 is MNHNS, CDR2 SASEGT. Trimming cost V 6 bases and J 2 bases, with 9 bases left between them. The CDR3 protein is CASSRRNTDTQYF. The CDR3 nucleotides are TGTGCCAGCAGCCGGAGAAACACAGATACGCAGTATTTT.

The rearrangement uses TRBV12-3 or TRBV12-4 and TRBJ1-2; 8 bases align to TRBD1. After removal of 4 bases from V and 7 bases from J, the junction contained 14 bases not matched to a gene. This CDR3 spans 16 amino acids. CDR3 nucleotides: TGTGCCAGCAGTTCCAATCCCCCCAGGACAGGGACTGGCTACACCTTC. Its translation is CASSSNPPRTGTGYTF.

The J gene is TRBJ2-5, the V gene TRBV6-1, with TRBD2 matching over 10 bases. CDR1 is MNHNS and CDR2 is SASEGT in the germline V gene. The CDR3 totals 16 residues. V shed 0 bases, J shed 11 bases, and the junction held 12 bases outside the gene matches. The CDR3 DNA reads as TGTGCCAGCAGTGAAGCCGCCGGGACTAGCGTCCTCAGGCAGTACTTC. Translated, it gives CASSEAAGTSVLRQYF.

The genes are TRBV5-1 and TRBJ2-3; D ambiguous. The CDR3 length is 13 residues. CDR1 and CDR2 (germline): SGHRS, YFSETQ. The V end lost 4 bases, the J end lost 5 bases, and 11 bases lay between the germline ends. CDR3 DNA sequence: TGCGCCAGCAGCGTCCAGCCGGGAGATACGCAGTATTTT. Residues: CASSVQPGDTQYF.

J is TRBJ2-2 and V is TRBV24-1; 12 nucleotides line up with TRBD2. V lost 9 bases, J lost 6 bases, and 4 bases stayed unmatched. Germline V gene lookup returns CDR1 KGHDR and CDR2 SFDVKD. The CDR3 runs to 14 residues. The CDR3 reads CATQTSGSPGELFF. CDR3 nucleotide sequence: TGTGCCACCCAGACTAGCGGGAGTCCCGGGGAGCTGTTTTTT.

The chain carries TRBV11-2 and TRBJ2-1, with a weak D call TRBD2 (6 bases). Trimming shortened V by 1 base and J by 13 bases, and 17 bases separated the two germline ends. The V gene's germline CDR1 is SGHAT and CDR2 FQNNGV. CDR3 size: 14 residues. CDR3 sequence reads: CASSLARLASYQFF. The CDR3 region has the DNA TGTGCCAGCAGCTTAGCTCGGCTAGCGTCATATCAGTTCTTC.

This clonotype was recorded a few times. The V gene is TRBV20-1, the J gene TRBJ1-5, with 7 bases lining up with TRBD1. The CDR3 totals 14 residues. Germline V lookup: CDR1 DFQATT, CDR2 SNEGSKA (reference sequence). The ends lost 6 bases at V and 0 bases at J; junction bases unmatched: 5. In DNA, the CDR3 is TGCAGTGCGACGGGACAGATTAGCAATCAGCCCCAGCATTTT. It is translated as CSATGQISNQPQHF.

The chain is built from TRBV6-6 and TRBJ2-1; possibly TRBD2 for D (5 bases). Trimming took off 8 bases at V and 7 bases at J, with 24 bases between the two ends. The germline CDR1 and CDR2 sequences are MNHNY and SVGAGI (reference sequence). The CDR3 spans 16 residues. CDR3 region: CASYSTPPPGGNEQFF. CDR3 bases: TGTGCCAGCTACTCAACCCCACCCCCAGGAGGAAATGAGCAGTTCTTC.

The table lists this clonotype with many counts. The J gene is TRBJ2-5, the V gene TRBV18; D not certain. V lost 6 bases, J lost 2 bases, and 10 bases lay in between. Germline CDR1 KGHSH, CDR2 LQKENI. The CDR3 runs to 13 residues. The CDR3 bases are TGTGCCAGCTCCTCTGTCAGTCAAGAGACCCAGTACTTC. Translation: CASSSVSQETQYF.

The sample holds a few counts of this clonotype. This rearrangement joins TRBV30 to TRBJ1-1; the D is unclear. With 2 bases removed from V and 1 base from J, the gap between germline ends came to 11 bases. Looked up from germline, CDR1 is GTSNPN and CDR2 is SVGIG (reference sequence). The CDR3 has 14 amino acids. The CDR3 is CAWSSQSPNTEAFF. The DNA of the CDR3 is TGTGCCTGGAGTTCCCAATCCCCGAACACTGAAGCTTTCTTT.

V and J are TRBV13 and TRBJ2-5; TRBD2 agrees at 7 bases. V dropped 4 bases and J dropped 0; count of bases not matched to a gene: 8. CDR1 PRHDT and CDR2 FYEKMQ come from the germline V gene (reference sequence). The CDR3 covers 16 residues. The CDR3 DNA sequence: TGTGCCAGCAGCTCAGCTTTTGGGGGGGACCAAGAGACCCAGTACTTC. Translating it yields CASSSAFGGDQETQYF.